This entry describes one TCR beta chain. The data were obtained in a study of blood T cell repertoires in COVID-19. Clones were read by immunoSEQ multiplex PCR, and TCRdb kept only the in-frame ones, dropping some. The table lists roughly 260,000 clones, around 85% of them singletons, with around 2% in the top ten. CDR1 and CDR2 (germline): MDHEN, SYDVKM. CDR3 size: 15 residues. V trimming: 7 bases; J trimming: 8 bases; junction bases outside the gene matches: 9. This TCR derives from a woman aged 50 to 60 who had recovered from COVID-19. This rearrangement joins TRBV28 to TRBJ2-1, with 12 bases identical to TRBD2. The sequencing input was PBMCs or T cells enriched from blood (not recorded which). The CDR3 coding sequence is TGTGCCAGCAAAAGACTAGCGGGAGACGAGGATGAGCAGTTCTTC. Amino acids: CASKRLAGDEDEQFF.